This TCR beta chain was found in a study of tumor-infiltrating lymphocytes in primary liver carcinoma. Background on the study: The tumors ranged from about 4 to 11 cm across and fell within stage T1-T3 N0M0. Study observations and caveats: Tumor top-250-clone fraction significantly exceeded that of blood (p = 0.039).

This clonotype has only a few counts. Its target is unknown. This may stem from a read error, because a much larger clone lies one nucleotide away. Extraction of RNA together with DNA used roughly 20-33 mg of unsorted bulk tissue. Enrolled patients were chronically infected with HBV and treatment-naive. Whichever tumor sample was examined, it had over 90% viable tumor cells. Germline V gives CDR1 ENHRY, CDR2 SYGVKD. This CDR3 has 13 residues. Trimming pared 8 bases from V and 1 base from J, leaving 11 bases between. With 500 ng total RNA as template and a constant-region primer, TCR beta cDNA was made. Slightly modified ARM-PCR with three nested multiplex PCR rounds yielded TCR beta libraries. It was with TRBV1-TRBV30 forward primers and a C-beta reverse primer that the first two PCR rounds were run, at roughly 10 cycles each. TCRdb ran MiXCR on the multiplex PCR reads and lists one entry per CDR3 protein. This sample has roughly 30,000 distinct CDR3 sequences, with 71% found just once.

The J gene is TRBJ2-5, the V gene TRBV10-3; D is unclear. This clonotype was sampled from a woman in her 30s with primary liver carcinoma and hepatitis B virus infection. What was sequenced was liver tumor tissue from sampling region 3. Stated subset: tumor region T3, left-lateral pole. The CDR3, as DNA: TGTGCCATCGGGCAGGATGGCCAAGAGACCCAGTACTTC. Protein product: CAIGQDGQETQYF.